This passage covers 31 T cell receptor beta chains from one sample sequenced in a study of blood T cell repertoires in COVID-19. Measured with immunoSEQ multiplex PCR; TCRdb has only the in-frame clones, and not every one. The sample lists about 75,000 clones; 75% to 85% were seen once. Sequencing used peripheral blood. These TCRs come from a woman between 50 and 59 years old with acute or convalescent COVID-19.

The chain links TRBV11-2 to TRBJ1-4, with D tentatively TRBD1 (6 bases). The CDR3 length is 15 residues. The V end lost 5 bases, the J end lost 0 bases, and 10 bases lay between the germline ends. From germline, CDR1 is SGHAT and CDR2 FQNNGV. The CDR3 DNA is TGTGCCAGCAGCCGTAACAGGGCAACTAATGAAAAACTGTTTTTT. Protein: CASSRNRATNEKLFF.

The chain is built from TRBV3-1 (or the pseudogene TRBV3-2) and TRBJ1-3; the D gene is possibly TRBD1 (5 bases). CDR3 size: 15 residues. Germline V gene sequence: CDR1 LGHDT, CDR2 YNNKEL (reference sequence). Trimming took off 0 bases at V and 4 bases at J, with 10 bases between the two ends. The CDR3 DNA sequence: TGTGCCAGCAGCCAAGATCAGGGATCCGGAAACACCATATATTTT. Protein: CASSQDQGSGNTIYF.

This chain joins TRBV5-5 and TRBJ1-4, with D perhaps TRBD1 (5 bases). CDR1 and CDR2 (germline): SGHKS, YYEKEE (reference sequence). The CDR3 is 16 amino acids. The ends were cut back, 0 bases at V and 8 bases at J, with 17 bases in the middle. As DNA, the CDR3 is TGTGCCAGCAGCTTGGCCGGCGGGAATAGGGGCGAAAAACTGTTTTTT. Translating it yields CASSLAGGNRGEKLFF.

The rearrangement joins TRBV15 to TRBJ2-5; 9 bases map to TRBD2. After removal of 0 bases from V and 7 bases from J, the junction contained 18 bases not matched to a gene. Looked up from germline, CDR1 is LNHNV and CDR2 is YYDKDF (reference sequence). This CDR3 spans 19 amino acids. Here the CDR3 DNA reads TGTGCCACCAGCAGAGAGACCGTCGCGGTAGCGGGAGTTGGGGGGACCCAGTACTTC. Residues: CATSRETVAVAGVGGTQYF.

The chain uses TRBV7-2 and TRBJ2-1, with 7 bases matching TRBD2. This CDR3 is built from 14 residues. V shed 0 bases, J shed 9 bases, and the junction held 5 bases outside the gene matches. CDR1 SGHTA and CDR2 FQGNSA come from the germline V gene. CDR3 loop: CASSLAPWGGEQFF. The CDR3 DNA reads TGTGCCAGCAGCTTAGCCCCCTGGGGGGGTGAGCAGTTCTTC.

V gene TRBV19 combines with J gene TRBJ1-5, with D uncertain. The CDR3 contains 14 residues. With 5 bases removed from V and 0 bases from J, the gap between germline ends came to 8 bases. Germline-derived CDR1 and CDR2 are LNHDA and SQIVND (reference sequence). CDR3 coding DNA: TGTGCCAGTAGTCGGGAGGATAGCAATCAGCCCCAGCATTTT. This translates into CASSREDSNQPQHF.

In this sample, this clone turned up once. The chain is built from TRBV29-1 and TRBJ1-4; 7 bases match TRBD1. V trimming: 4 bases; J trimming: 5 bases; junction bases outside the gene matches: 7. The CDR3 totals 14 residues. Germline V CDR1 and CDR2: SQVTM, ANQGSEA. The CDR3 bases are TGCAGCGTTGGATCGGGACAGCGGAATGAAAAACTGTTTTTT. Translation: CSVGSGQRNEKLFF.

This clone was recorded once. This chain links TRBV4-1 with TRBJ2-7; 7 bases are a match to TRBD1. Germline values: CDR1 MGHRA, CDR2 YSYEKL. Trimming took 2 bases from V and 3 from J; bases not matched to a gene: 7. The CDR3 is 15 residues long. CDR3 sequence: CASSQKNRGYYEQYF. The DNA for the CDR3 is TGCGCCAGCAGCCAAAAAAACAGGGGATACTACGAGCAGTACTTC.

The gene calls are TRBV15 and TRBJ1-4; possibly TRBD1 for D (6 bases). Looked up from germline, CDR1 is LNHNV and CDR2 is YYDKDF (reference sequence). Trimming removed 6 bases at V and 5 bases at J, with 13 bases between. CDR3 length: 14 residues. The CDR3 DNA sequence: TGTGCCACCAGGCGGGGGCTCCAGAATGAAAAACTGTTTTTT. Its translation is CATRRGLQNEKLFF.

The rearrangement links TRBV18 to TRBJ2-7; the match to TRBD1 covers 7 bases. With V trimmed by 2 bases and J by 3 bases, 4 bases remained unmatched. Per the germline V gene, CDR1 is KGHSH and CDR2 is LQKENI. The length of the CDR3 is 14 residues. The CDR3 nucleotides are TGTGCCAGCTCACCAGCACAGGGGATCTACGAGCAGTACTTC. It translates to CASSPAQGIYEQYF.

The chain combines TRBV19 with TRBJ1-5; no firm D call. V shed 5 bases and J shed 2 bases, with 7 bases lying between them. Germline CDR1 reads LNHDA; CDR2 reads SQIVND (reference sequence). This CDR3 has 13 residues. The CDR3 DNA reads as TGTGCCAGTAGTCCAGGTGGCAATCAGCCCCAGCATTTT. Translating gives CASSPGGNQPQHF. Using reference TRBV19 and TRBJ1-5 for the parts outside the CDR3, the full variable domain is DGGITQSPKYLFRKEGQNVTLSCEQNLNHDAMYWYRQDPGQGLRLIYYSQIVNDFQKGDIAEGYSVSREKKESFPLTVTSAQKNPTAFYLCASSPGGNQPQHFGDGTRLSIL.

The CDR3 coding sequence is TGTGCCAGCAGCTTTGGGGGCATCACTGAAGCTTTCTTT. Translated: CASSFGGITEAFF. The chain combines TRBV7-2 with TRBJ1-1; tentative D call: TRBD1 (6 bases). The germline V gene has CDR1 SGHTA and CDR2 FQGNSA. Trimming cost V 3 bases and J 4 bases, with 9 bases left between them. The CDR3 spans 13 residues.

The chain couples TRBV2 to TRBJ2-3; the match to TRBD1 covers 9 bases. V dropped 4 bases and J dropped 1; count of bases not matched to a gene: 3. The CDR3 covers 15 residues. Germline lookup yields CDR1 SNHLY and CDR2 FYNNEI. The CDR3 DNA follows: TGTGCCAGCAGTGTTGGGACAGGGCGCACAGATACGCAGTATTTT. Residues: CASSVGTGRTDTQYF.

This chain joins TRBV3-1 (or the pseudogene TRBV3-2) and TRBJ2-7; 7 positions agree with TRBD1. Germline CDR1 and CDR2: LGHDT and YNNKEL (reference sequence). The CDR3 extends over 13 amino acids. The junction had 2 bases not matched to a gene; V was cut back by 4 bases and J by 2 bases. The CDR3 reads CASSPDRAYEQYF. The CDR3 DNA reads TGTGCCAGCAGCCCAGACAGGGCCTACGAGCAGTACTTC.

This clone was seen a handful of times. The chain carries TRBV27 and TRBJ2-7; TRBD1 aligns across 7 bases. CDR1 and CDR2 from the germline V gene are MNHEY and SMNVEV (reference sequence). J lost 3 bases, V lost 4 bases, and 12 bases had no gene match. CDR3 length: 16 amino acids. This chain's CDR3 is CASSSYVGQHNYEQYF. The CDR3, as DNA: TGTGCCAGCAGTTCGTATGTGGGACAGCACAACTACGAGCAGTACTTC.

CDR3 DNA sequence: TGCGCCAGCAGCTTGGGACTAGCGGGAGTCCAGACATCTACCTACGAGCAGTACTTC. This gives the protein CASSLGLAGVQTSTYEQYF. This chain joins TRBV5-1 and TRBJ2-7, with TRBD2 matching 12 bases. This CDR3 region has 19 residues. Germline values: CDR1 SGHRS, CDR2 YFSETQ. Unmatched junction bases numbered 12, after V lost 0 bases and J lost 2 bases.

The V and J genes are TRBV9 and TRBJ2-7, with TRBD2 identical over 8 bases. The length of the CDR3 is 17 residues. The V gene end was trimmed by 0 bases and the J gene end by 5 bases; junction bases not matched to a gene: 13. Germline V gene sequence: CDR1 SGDLS, CDR2 YYNGEE. CDR3 residues: CASSVDLAGGSLDEQYF. The CDR3 region has the DNA TGTGCCAGCAGCGTAGACCTTGCGGGGGGATCTCTAGACGAGCAGTACTTC.

The chain employs TRBV7-3 and TRBJ2-2; 10 positions match TRBD2. V shed 6 bases, J shed 8 bases, and the junction held 6 bases outside the gene matches. The V gene's germline CDR1 is SGHTA and CDR2 FQGTGA. The CDR3 extends over 14 amino acids. The CDR3 DNA follows: TGTGCCAGCAGATCAACTAGCGGGGCGGGGGAGCTGTTTTTT. Its translation is CASRSTSGAGELFF.

This clone was detected only once. V gene TRBV28 combines with J gene TRBJ1-5; possibly TRBD1 for D (6 bases). Trimming took 1 base from V and 0 from J, leaving 16 bases between them. This CDR3 has 18 amino acids. Germline V gives CDR1 MDHEN, CDR2 SYDVKM. The CDR3 nucleotides read TGTGCCAGCAGTTTATCTTCCGAGGGACACATTAGCAATCAGCCCCAGCATTTT. Translated, it gives CASSLSSEGHISNQPQHF.

For this clone: The germline gene is not matched at one end of the junction; a read error may be the cause. The chain recombines TRBV7-9 with TRBJ2-1; 8 bases agree with TRBD2. Germline V CDR1 and CDR2: SEHNR, FQNEAQ (reference sequence). The CDR3 length is 16 residues. CDR3 sequence (DNA): TGTGCCAGCAGCGCGCAGGGTAGCGGGGCCTACAATGAACAGTTCTTC. It translates to CASSAQGSGAYNEQFF.

The genes are TRBV10-1 and TRBJ2-1; TRBD1 agrees at 8 bases. CDR1 is WNHNN and CDR2 is SYGVQD in the germline V gene (reference sequence). The junction had 12 bases not matched to a gene; V was cut back by 5 bases and J by 3 bases. The CDR3 consists of 17 residues. The CDR3 bases are TGCGCCAGCAGTCAAAACTCCAGGGGGCGCAACTACAATGAGCAGTTCTTC. Translated: CASSQNSRGRNYNEQFF.

Here the CDR3 DNA reads TGTGCCAGCTGGCTGGGGGCAGGAACCGGGGAGCTGTTTTTT. Translated: CASWLGAGTGELFF. The chain uses TRBV6-5 and TRBJ2-2; possibly TRBD1 for D (6 bases). Trimming pared 8 bases from V and 5 bases from J, leaving 15 bases between. Germline V gene data show CDR1 as MNHEY and CDR2 as SVGAGI. This CDR3 spans 14 amino acids.

The chain employs TRBV25-1 and TRBJ1-5; D ambiguous. Germline lookup yields CDR1 MGHDK and CDR2 SYGVNS. The V gene lost 4 bases and the J gene lost 0 bases, with 7 bases spanning the gap. The CDR3 length is 14 residues. This CDR3 reads CASSGPGSNQPQHF. The CDR3 nucleotides are TGTGCCAGCAGTGGGCCGGGTAGCAATCAGCCCCAGCATTTT.

The chain couples TRBV28 to TRBJ2-7; D is possibly TRBD1 (6 bases). The CDR3 consists of 12 residues. Per germline, CDR1 MDHEN and CDR2 SYDVKM. Deletions cut 6 bases from V and 1 base from J, with 7 bases between. The CDR3 DNA reads TGTGCCAGCAGAGGACAGTCCTACGAGCAGTACTTC. This gives the protein CASRGQSYEQYF.

V usage is TRBV18 and J usage is TRBJ1-1; no clear D gene. Germline CDR1 and CDR2: KGHSH and LQKENI. The CDR3 is made up of 14 amino acids. V lost 1 base to trimming and J lost 0 bases, with 6 bases between them. CDR3 sequence reads: CASSPLTLNTEAFF. CDR3 nucleotides: TGTGCCAGCTCACCACTTACATTGAACACTGAAGCTTTCTTT.

The chain is built from TRBV3-1 (or the pseudogene TRBV3-2) and TRBJ1-5, with 8 bases fitting TRBD1. Looked up from germline, CDR1 is LGHDT and CDR2 is YNNKEL (reference sequence). The CDR3 is made up of 14 amino acids. The ends lost 3 bases at V and 7 bases at J; junction bases unmatched: 5. CDR3 sequence reads: CASSHGQGKQPQHF. CDR3 nucleotides: TGTGCCAGCAGCCACGGACAGGGAAAACAGCCCCAGCATTTT.

The J gene is TRBJ1-4, the V gene TRBV6-5; possibly TRBD1 for D (5 bases). The germline V gene encodes CDR1 MNHEY and CDR2 SVGAGI. The CDR3 sequence is 15 residues long. V shed 0 bases and J shed 8 bases, with 13 bases lying between them. The CDR3 DNA reads as TGTGCCAGCAGTTACTCAGCAGGGATAGGGGAAAAACTGTTTTTT. Translation gives CASSYSAGIGEKLFF.

The chain joins TRBV4-1 to TRBJ2-5, with D perhaps TRBD2 (5 bases). V lost 1 base and J lost 0, with 9 bases in between. The CDR3 extends over 15 amino acids. Per germline, CDR1 MGHRA and CDR2 YSYEKL. CDR3 sequence reads: CASSQALANQETQYF. The CDR3 coding sequence is TGCGCCAGCAGCCAAGCCTTAGCGAACCAAGAGACCCAGTACTTC.

The chain combines TRBV11-2 with TRBJ2-7; 8 bases align to TRBD1. Germline V CDR1 and CDR2: SGHAT, FQNNGV. The CDR3 sequence is 15 residues long. V was clipped by 1 base and J by 6 bases; unmatched bases: 8. CDR3 DNA sequence: TGTGCCAGCAGCTTAGGTCCCGGGACAGGTCGCGAGCAGTACTTC. Encoded protein: CASSLGPGTGREQYF.

This clone was seen only a few times. The rearrangement uses TRBV7-2 and TRBJ1-1; a possible D gene is TRBD1 (5 bases). Trimming removed 0 bases at V and 5 bases at J, with 10 bases between. Germline V lookup: CDR1 SGHTA, CDR2 FQGNSA. The CDR3 contains 14 residues. CDR3 sequence: CASSLAGRGTEAFF. The CDR3, as DNA: TGTGCCAGCAGCTTAGCGGGGCGGGGGACTGAAGCTTTCTTT.

V gene TRBV29-1 combines with J gene TRBJ2-3, with 14 positions matching TRBD2. Germline CDR1 and CDR2: SQVTM and ANQGSEA. The CDR3 consists of 14 residues. V shed 7 bases and J 2 bases; nucleotides not matched to a gene: 2. As DNA, the CDR3 is TGCAGCGCGGGACTAGCGGGGGTCACAGATACGCAGTATTTT. Its protein is CSAGLAGVTDTQYF.